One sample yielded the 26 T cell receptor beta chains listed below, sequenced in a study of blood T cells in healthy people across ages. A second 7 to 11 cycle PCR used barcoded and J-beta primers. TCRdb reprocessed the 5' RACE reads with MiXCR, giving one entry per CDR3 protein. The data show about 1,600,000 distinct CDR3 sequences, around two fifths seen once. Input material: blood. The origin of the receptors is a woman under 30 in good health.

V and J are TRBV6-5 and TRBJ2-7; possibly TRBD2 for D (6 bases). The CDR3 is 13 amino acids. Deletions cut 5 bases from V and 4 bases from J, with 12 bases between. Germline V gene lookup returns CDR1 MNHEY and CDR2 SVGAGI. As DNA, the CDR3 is TGTGCCAGCAGTCTGACTAGTAGATACGAGCAGTACTTC. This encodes CASSLTSRYEQYF.

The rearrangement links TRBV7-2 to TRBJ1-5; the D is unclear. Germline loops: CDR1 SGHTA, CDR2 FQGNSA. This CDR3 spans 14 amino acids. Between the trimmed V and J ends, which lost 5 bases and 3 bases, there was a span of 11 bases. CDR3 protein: CASSPTGHNQPQHF. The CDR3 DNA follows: TGTGCCAGCAGCCCGACGGGCCACAATCAGCCCCAGCATTTT.

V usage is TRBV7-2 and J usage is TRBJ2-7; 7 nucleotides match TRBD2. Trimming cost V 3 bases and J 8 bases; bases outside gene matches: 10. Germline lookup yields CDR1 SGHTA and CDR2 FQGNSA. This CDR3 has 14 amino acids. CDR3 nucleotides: TGTGCCAGCAGCTTCCCGGGGGGAGTTGAGAAGCAGTACTTC. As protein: CASSFPGGVEKQYF. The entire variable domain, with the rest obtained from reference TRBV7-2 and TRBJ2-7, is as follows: GAGVSQSPSNKVTEKGKDVELRCDPISGHTALYWYRQSLGQGLEFLIYFQGNSAPDKSGLPSDRFSAERTGGSVSTLTIQRTQQEDSAVYLCASSFPGGVEKQYFGPGTRLTVT.

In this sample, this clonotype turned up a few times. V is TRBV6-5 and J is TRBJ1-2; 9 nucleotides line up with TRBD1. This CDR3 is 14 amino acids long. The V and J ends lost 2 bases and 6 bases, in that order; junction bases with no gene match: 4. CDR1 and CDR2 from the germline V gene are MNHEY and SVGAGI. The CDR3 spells CASSYGGQGNGYTF. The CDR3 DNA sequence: TGTGCCAGCAGTTACGGGGGACAGGGAAATGGCTACACCTTC.

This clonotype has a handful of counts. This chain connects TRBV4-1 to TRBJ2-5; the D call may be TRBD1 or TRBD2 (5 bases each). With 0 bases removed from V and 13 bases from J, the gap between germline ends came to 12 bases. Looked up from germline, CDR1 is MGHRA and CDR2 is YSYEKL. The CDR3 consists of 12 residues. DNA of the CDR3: TGCGCCAGCAGCCAAGATGGGGGATTTGGGTACTTC. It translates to CASSQDGGFGYF.

This chain's CDR3 is CASSPVPGRGAFF. In DNA, the CDR3 is TGCGCCAGCAGCCCTGTCCCGGGCAGGGGGGCGTTCTTC. The chain uses TRBV4-1 and TRBJ2-1; TRBD1 might be the D (7 bases). The CDR3 totals 13 residues. With 4 bases removed from V and 15 bases from J, the gap between germline ends came to 19 bases. Germline values: CDR1 MGHRA, CDR2 YSYEKL.

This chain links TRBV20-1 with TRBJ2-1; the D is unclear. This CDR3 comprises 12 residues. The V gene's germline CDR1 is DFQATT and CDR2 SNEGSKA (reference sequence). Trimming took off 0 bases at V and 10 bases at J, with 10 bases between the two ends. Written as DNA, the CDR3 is TGCAGTGCTAGAGATCTGATTGGCGAGCAGTTCTTC. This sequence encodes CSARDLIGEQFF.

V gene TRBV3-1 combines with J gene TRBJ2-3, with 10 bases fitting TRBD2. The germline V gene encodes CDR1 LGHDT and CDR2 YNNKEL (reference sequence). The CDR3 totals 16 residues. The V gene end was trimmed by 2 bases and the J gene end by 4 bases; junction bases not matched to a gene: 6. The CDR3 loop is CASSQWASGSSDTQYF. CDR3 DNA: TGTGCCAGCAGCCAATGGGCTAGCGGGAGCTCAGATACGCAGTATTTT.

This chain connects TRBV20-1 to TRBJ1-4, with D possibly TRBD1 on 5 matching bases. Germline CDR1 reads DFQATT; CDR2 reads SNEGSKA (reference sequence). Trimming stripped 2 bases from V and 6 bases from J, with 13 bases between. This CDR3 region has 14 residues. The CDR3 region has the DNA TGCAGTGCTAGACTACAGGCGAGGGATGAAAAACTGTTTTTT. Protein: CSARLQARDEKLFF.

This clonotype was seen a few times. Here the CDR3 reads CASTPEGVNEQFF. For the CDR3, the DNA is TGTGCCAGCACCCCGGAAGGGGTGAATGAGCAGTTCTTC. This sequence joins TRBV12-3 or TRBV12-4 and TRBJ2-1; a weak D match, TRBD1 (5 bases). V dropped 7 bases and J dropped 7 bases, with 14 bases sitting between them. The CDR3 is made up of 13 amino acids.

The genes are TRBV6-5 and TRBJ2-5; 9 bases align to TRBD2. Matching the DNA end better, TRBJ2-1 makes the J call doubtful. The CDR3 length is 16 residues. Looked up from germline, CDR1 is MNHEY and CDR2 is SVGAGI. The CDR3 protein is CASSYASSGGQETQFF. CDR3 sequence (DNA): TGTGCCAGCAGTTACGCGAGTAGCGGGGGCCAAGAGACCCAGTTCTTC.

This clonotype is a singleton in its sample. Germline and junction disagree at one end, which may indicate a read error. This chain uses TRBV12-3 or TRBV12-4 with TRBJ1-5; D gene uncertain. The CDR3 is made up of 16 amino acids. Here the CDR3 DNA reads TGTACCAGCAGTTCGAACCCCGGAGGGAGCAATCAGCCCCAGCATTTT. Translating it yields CTSSSNPGGSNQPQHF.

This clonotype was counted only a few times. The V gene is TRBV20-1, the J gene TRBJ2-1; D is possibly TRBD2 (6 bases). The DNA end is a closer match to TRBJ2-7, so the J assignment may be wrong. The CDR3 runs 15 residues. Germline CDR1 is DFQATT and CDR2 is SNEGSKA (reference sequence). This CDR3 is CSARVTSGGYNEQYF. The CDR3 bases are TGCAGTGCTAGAGTCACCTCCGGGGGTTACAATGAGCAGTACTTC.

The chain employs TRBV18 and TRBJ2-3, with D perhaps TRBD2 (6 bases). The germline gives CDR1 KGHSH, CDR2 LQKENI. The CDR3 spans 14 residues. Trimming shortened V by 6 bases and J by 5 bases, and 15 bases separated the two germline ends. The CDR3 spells CASSHGTPGDTQYF. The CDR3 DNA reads TGTGCCAGCTCCCACGGGACTCCAGGAGATACGCAGTATTTT. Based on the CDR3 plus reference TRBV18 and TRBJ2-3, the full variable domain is NAGVMQNPRHLVRRRGQEARLRCSPMKGHSHVYWYRQLPEEGLKFMVYLQKENIIDESGMPKERFSAEFPKEGPSILRIQQVVRGDSAAYFCASSHGTPGDTQYFGPGTRLTVL.

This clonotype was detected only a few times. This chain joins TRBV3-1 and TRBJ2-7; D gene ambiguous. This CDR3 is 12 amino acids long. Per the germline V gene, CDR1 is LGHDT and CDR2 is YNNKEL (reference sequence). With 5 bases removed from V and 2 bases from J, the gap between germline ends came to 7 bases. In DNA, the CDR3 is TGTGCCAGCAGCTCAAAGACCTACGAGCAGTACTTC. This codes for CASSSKTYEQYF.

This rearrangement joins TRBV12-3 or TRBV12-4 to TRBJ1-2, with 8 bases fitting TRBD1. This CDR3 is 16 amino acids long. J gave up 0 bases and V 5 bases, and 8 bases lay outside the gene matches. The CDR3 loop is CASSPKTGEANYGYTF. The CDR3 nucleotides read TGTGCCAGCAGTCCGAAGACAGGGGAAGCTAACTATGGCTACACCTTC.

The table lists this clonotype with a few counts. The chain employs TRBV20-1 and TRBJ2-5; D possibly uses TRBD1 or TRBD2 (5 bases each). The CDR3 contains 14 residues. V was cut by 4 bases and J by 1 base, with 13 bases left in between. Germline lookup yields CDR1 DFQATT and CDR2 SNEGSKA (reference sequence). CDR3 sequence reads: CSAKPGPPQETQYF. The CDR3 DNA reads TGCAGTGCTAAACCGGGACCCCCCCAAGAGACCCAGTACTTC.

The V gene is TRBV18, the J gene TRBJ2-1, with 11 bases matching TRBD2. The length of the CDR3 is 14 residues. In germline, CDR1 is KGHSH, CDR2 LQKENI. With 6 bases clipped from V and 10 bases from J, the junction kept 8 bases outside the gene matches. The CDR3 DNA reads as TGTGCCAGCTCCCGTAGCGGGAGGGAATACGAGCAGTTCTTC. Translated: CASSRSGREYEQFF.

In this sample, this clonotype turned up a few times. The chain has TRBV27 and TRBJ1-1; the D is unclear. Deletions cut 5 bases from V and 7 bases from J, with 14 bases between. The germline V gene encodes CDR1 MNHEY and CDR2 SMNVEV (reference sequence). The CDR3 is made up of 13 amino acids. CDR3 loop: CASSPRGWGEAFF. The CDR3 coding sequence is TGTGCCAGCAGTCCCCGGGGATGGGGTGAAGCTTTCTTT.

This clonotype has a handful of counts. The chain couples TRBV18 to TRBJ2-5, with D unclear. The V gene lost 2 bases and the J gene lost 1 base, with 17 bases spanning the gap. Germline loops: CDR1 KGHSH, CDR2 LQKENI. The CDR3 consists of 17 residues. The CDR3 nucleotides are TGTGCCAGCTCACCAAATCTCGGATCGGCTTTCCAAGAGACCCAGTACTTC. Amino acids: CASSPNLGSAFQETQYF.

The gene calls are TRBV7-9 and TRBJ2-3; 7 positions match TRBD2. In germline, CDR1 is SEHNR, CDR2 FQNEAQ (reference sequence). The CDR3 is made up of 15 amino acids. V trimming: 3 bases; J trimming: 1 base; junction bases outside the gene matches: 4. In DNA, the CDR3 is TGTGCCAGCAGCTTTAGCGGGCCTGGCACAGATACGCAGTATTTT. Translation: CASSFSGPGTDTQYF.

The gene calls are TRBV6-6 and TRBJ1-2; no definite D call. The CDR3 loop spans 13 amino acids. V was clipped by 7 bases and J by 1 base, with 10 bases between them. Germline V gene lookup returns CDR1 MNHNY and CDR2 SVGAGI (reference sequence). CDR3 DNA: TGTGCCAGCAACCCAGGAGTTAACTATGGCTACACCTTC. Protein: CASNPGVNYGYTF.

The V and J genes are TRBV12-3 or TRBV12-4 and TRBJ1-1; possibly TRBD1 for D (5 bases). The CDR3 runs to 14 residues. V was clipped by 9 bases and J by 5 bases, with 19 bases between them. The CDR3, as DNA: TGTGCCAGTTATCCCGGGACTACGGGGACTGAAGCTTTCTTT. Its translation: CASYPGTTGTEAFF.

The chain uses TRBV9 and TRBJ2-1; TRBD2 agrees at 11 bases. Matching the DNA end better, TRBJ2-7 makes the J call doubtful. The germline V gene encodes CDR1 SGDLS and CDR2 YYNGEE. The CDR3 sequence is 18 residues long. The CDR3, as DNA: TGTGCCAGCAGCGTAGGACTAGCGGGAACCGTACACTACAATGAGCAGTACTTC. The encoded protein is CASSVGLAGTVHYNEQYF.

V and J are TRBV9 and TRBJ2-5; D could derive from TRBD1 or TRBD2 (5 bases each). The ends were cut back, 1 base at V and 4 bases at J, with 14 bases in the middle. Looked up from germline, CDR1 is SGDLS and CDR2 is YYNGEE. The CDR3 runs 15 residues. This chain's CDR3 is CASSVTQGEGETQYF. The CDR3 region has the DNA TGTGCCAGCAGCGTAACTCAGGGCGAGGGAGAGACCCAGTACTTC.

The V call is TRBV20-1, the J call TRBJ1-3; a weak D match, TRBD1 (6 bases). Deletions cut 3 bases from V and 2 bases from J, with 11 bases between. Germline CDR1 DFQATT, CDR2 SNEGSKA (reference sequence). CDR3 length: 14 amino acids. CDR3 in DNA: TGCAGTGCTAGTTTCCCAGGGGCTGGAAACACCATATATTTT. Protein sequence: CSASFPGAGNTIYF.